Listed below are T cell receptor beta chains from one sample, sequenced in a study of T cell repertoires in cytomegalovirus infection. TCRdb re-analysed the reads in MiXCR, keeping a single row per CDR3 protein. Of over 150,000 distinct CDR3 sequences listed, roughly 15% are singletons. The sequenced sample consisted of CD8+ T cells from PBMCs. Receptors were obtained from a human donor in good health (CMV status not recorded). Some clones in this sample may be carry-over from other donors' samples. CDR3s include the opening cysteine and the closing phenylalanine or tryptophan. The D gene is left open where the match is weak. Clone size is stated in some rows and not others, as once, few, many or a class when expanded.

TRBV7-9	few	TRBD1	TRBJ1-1	TGTGCCAGCAGCTTAGACAGGGGTACGTCTGAAGCTTTCTTT	CASSLDRGTSEAFF
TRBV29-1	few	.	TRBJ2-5	TGCAGCGTAGGCCAAAGGACCCCAGGGGTTACAAGCGACCAGTACTTC	CSVGQRTPGVTSDQYF
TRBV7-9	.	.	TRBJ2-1	TGTGCCAGCAGCCTCGACAGCACCTCCTACAATGAGCAGTTCTTC	CASSLDSTSYNEQFF
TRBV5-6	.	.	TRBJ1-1	TGTGCCAGCAGCTTGCTCGCAGGTTGGTTGAACACTGAAGCTTTCTTT	CASSLLAGWLNTEAFF
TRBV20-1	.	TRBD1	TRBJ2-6	TGCAGTGCGGTCGGACAGGGCCCCTCTGGGGCCAACGTCCTGACTTTC	CSAVGQGPSGANVLTF
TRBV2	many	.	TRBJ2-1	TGTGCCAGCAGTGAGGACGGGTCCTCCTACAATGAGCAGTTCTTC	CASSEDGSSYNEQFF
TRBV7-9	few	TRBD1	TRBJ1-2	TGTGCCAGCAGCTTAGGACAGGGAGAGGCCTATGGCTACACCTTC	CASSLGQGEAYGYTF
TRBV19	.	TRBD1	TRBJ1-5	TGTGCCAGTAGTACCAACAGGGCAGGGGGCGATCAGCCCCAGCATTTT	CASSTNRAGGDQPQHF
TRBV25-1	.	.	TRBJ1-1	TGTGCCAGCAGTGAATTTGGGGCACCGAGGACTGAAGCTTTCTTT	CASSEFGAPRTEAFF
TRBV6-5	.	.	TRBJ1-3	TGTGCCAGCAGTTATGGGACGGGCTACTCTGGAAACACCATATATTTT	CASSYGTGYSGNTIYF
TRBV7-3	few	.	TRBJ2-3	TGTGCCAGCAGCTCGAGTTTCGAAGATACGCAGTATTTT	CASSSSFEDTQYF
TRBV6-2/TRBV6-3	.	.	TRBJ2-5	TGTGCCAGCAGTCCGATCTACTTTAACGGGGGGCTAGACCAAGAGACCCAGTACTTC	CASSPIYFNGGLDQETQYF
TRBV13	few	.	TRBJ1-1	TGTGCCATTTCACAGGGATCGACTGAAGCTTTCTTT	CAISQGSTEAFF
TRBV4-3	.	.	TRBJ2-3	TGCGCCAGCAGCCAAGATGGGCAGGAGGCCACAGATACGCAGTATTTT	CASSQDGQEATDTQYF
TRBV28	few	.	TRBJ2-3	TGTGCCAGCACCTTGTCGCCAGTCGGTCCAGATACGCAGTATTTT	CASTLSPVGPDTQYF
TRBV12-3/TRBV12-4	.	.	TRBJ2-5	TGTGCCAGCAGTTTAATAATGGGCGAGACCCAGTACTTC	CASSLIMGETQYF
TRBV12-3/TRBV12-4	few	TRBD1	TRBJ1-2	TGTGCCAGCAGTCCCGACAGGGGTAGTGGCTATGGCTACACCTTC	CASSPDRGSGYGYTF
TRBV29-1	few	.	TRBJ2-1	TGCAGCGTTGAATGGCGGTACAATGAGCAGTTCTTC	CSVEWRYNEQFF
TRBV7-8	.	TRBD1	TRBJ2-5	TGTGCCAGCAGCTGGACGCCGGGACAGCAAGGAGAGACCCAGTACTTC	CASSWTPGQQGETQYF
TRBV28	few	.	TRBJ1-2	TGTGCCAGCAGTTTATGGGAAGGGAATGGCTACACCTTC	CASSLWEGNGYTF
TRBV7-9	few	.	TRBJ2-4	TGTGCCAGCAGCCAGGGATCTCTAGCCAAAAACATTCAGTACTTC	CASSQGSLAKNIQYF
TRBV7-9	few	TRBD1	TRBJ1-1	TGTGCCAGCAGCTTAGCGGGACAGCCTGAAGCTTTCTTT	CASSLAGQPEAFF
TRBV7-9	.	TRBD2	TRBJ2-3	TGTGCCAGCAGCACCCGACTAGCGGGGAACCCAGATACGCAGTATTTT	CASSTRLAGNPDTQYF
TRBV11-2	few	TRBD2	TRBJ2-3	TGTGCCAGCAGCCCAGTGGAGGGAGGGGATACGCAGTATTTT	CASSPVEGGDTQYF
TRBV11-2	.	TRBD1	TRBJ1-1	TGTGCCAGCAGCTTAGAGGAAGGGACAGGGGGCTCCCTGAACACTGAAGCTTTCTTT	CASSLEEGTGGSLNTEAFF
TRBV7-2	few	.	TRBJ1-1	TGTGCCAGCAGCCAGCGGTGGAACACTGAAGCTTTCTTT	CASSQRWNTEAFF
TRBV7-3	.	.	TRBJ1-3	TGTGCCAGCAGCCCCGCGGGAGCAAAGACGGGAAACACCATATATTTT	CASSPAGAKTGNTIYF
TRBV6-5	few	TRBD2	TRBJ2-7	TGTGCCAGCAGTTACGATCGGGGGGGAACCGAGCAGTACTTC	CASSYDRGGTEQYF
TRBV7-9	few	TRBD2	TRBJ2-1	TGTGCCAGCAGCCCCCGGACTAGCGACAATGAGCAGTTCTTC	CASSPRTSDNEQFF
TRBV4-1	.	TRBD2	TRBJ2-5	TGCGCCAGCAGCCTGTTAGCGGGGGCGCATCAAGAGACCCAGTACTTC	CASSLLAGAHQETQYF
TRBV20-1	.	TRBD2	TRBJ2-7	TGCAGTGCTCTAGCGGGGGGAAGCTACGAGCAGTACTTC	CSALAGGSYEQYF
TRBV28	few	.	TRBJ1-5	TGTGCCAGCAGACCGCAGAATCAGCCCCAGCATTTT	CASRPQNQPQHF
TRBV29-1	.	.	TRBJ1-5	TGCAGCGTTTATCGGCCCAGCGGCTTTAAGGGCAATCAGCCCCAGCATTTT	CSVYRPSGFKGNQPQHF
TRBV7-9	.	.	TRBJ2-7	TGTGCCAGCAGCTCGCCCGAACGATATAGAAAAGGCTACGAGCAGTACTTC	CASSSPERYRKGYEQYF
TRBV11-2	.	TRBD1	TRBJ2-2	TGTGCCAGCAGCTTTCAGGACAGGGTCAGCGGGGAGCTGTTTTTT	CASSFQDRVSGELFF
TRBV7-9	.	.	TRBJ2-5	TGTGCCAGCAGCCCACTCAGAATCCAAGAGACCCAGTACTTC	CASSPLRIQETQYF
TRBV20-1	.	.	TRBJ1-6	TGCAGTGCTAGAGATCGTAGCCACTCTAATTCACCCCTCCACTTT	CSARDRSHSNSPLHF
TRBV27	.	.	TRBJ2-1	TGTGCCAGCAGTTTAACCCGATACAATGAGCAGTTCTTC	CASSLTRYNEQFF
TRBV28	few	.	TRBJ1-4	TGTGCCAGCAGTTTGGCGGCCGGGGAAGACTTGAATGAAAAACTGTTTTTT	CASSLAAGEDLNEKLFF
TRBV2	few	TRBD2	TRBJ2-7	TGTGCCATCCTAGCGGGGGCGGCCTACGAGCAGTACTTC	CAILAGAAYEQYF
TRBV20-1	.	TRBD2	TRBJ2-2	TGCAGTGCTAGAGATCGGACTAGCGGGGGGGTATCGAACACCGGGGAGCTGTTTTTT	CSARDRTSGGVSNTGELFF
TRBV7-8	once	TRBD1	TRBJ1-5	TGTGCCAGCAGCTTAGATCAGAAAGGGGGCGCGGGGCAGCCCCAGCATTTT	CASSLDQKGGAGQPQHF
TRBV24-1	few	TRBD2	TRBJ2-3	TGTGCCACCAGTGATGGAGGACTAGCGGGGGGGCTAACAGATACGCAGTATTTT	CATSDGGLAGGLTDTQYF
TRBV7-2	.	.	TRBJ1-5	TGTGCCAGCAGCTCCGGGACGCGGGGTCAGCCCCAGCATTTT	CASSSGTRGQPQHF
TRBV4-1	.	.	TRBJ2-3	TGCGCCAGCAGCGACTTTGTTACAGATACGCAGTATTTT	CASSDFVTDTQYF
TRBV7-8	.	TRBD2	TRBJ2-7	TGTGCCAGCAGCGCTGGGGGGGGAAACTACGAGCAGTACTTC	CASSAGGGNYEQYF
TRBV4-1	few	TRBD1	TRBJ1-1	TGCGCCAGCAGCCAGGTTACAGGGGACGCTGAAGCTTTCTTT	CASSQVTGDAEAFF
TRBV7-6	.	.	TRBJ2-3	TGTGCCAGCAGCCCGCAAACACGAATTTTTAGCACAGATACGCAGTATTTT	CASSPQTRIFSTDTQYF
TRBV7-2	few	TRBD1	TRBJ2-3	TGTGCCAGCAGCTTAGGACAGGGGTTTAACACAGATACGCAGTATTTT	CASSLGQGFNTDTQYF
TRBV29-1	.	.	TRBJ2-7	TGCAGCGTTGAACTGGCGGTTTCCTACGAGCAGTACTTC	CSVELAVSYEQYF
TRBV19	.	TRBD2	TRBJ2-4	TGTGCCAGTAGTATTCAAAGCGGGGGAGCCAAAAACATTCAGTACTTC	CASSIQSGGAKNIQYF